This note documents a single TCR beta chain sequence. Only one count was recorded for this clone. The target of this receptor is not known. There are no base qualities to consult, and no much larger clone falls within one base. The sample holds other DNA sequences that translate to the same CDR3. This sample is part of a study of Ad26.COV2.S vaccination and SARS-CoV-2 variants (dated by TCRdb to the early 2020s). The study in broad terms: Vaccine-arm donors were drawn from COV1001, a multicentre, randomized, double-blind, placebo-controlled phase I-IIa trial of Ad26.COV2.S in healthy adults. Sequencing of the TCRbeta repertoire served to evaluate the specificity and breadth of SARS-CoV-2-reactive T cell receptors following Ad26.COV2.S vaccination. The TCR-sequenced set comprised approximately 30 samples: some 19 Ad26.COV2.S vaccine recipients, 5 placebo recipients and 8 SARS-CoV-2 convalescent individuals. Dosing of Ad26.COV2.S was intramuscular, at either 5x10^10 or 1x10^11 viral particles, delivered as one shot or as two shots spaced 56 days apart. Investigators did not know the trial group allocation while performing experiments and assessing outcomes. Participants in the trial were split at random into five groups of five each, receiving low-dose or high-dose Ad26.COV2.S once or twice, or else placebo on both occasions.

The immunoSEQ Assay was used to sequence TCRbeta CDR3 regions. After extraction, genomic DNA underwent amplification by bias-controlled multiplex PCR, followed by high-throughput sequencing. Concerning the study's data processing: Collapsing and filtering of sequences were performed to quantify the absolute abundance of each unique TCRbeta CDR3 region. T cell fraction was estimated by normalizing TCRbeta template counts to usable DNA, with usable DNA measured through amplification of reference genes found in all nucleated cells. Repertoire TCRs were annotated as SARS-CoV-2-specific by exact matching of V gene, CDR3 amino acid sequence and J gene to a known reactive TCR set. MIRA supplied the reference SARS-CoV-2 TCR set, which was filtered for enrichment in COVID-19-positive ImmuneCODE repertoires so that public or cross-reactive TCRs were removed. Using the MIRA antigens, annotated TCRs were further analysed by specific ORF or by position within an ORF. Depth was the summed frequency of annotated unique rearrangements, while breadth was defined as annotated unique rearrangements over total unique productive rearrangements. Two-sided Wilcoxon rank-sum tests were applied when comparing TCR breadth between groups. The source is immuneACCESS, and TCRdb retained only in-frame sequences with V and J called. Part of the clones is not carried over; for the studies checked, unresolved V genes explain less than half of this, and the remainder is unexplained. V, J and clone size are taken as reported in that table, and D and trimming were inferred from the DNA itself. The sample table shows about 400,000 clones, and about four fifths are seen once. The ten largest clonotypes hold about 8% of the sample.

What the research found in general, with its limitations: Non-spike TCR breadth was comparable between vaccine and placebo recipients, consistent with the vaccine containing only spike. According to the authors, total T cell responses may have been underestimated by the TCR breadth and depth analyses. Spike-specific TCR breadth was higher in Ad26.COV2.S recipients than in placebo recipients (P = 0.0014). The study lacked the statistical power to compare responses across vaccine doses or regimens. After vaccination, substantial breadth of spike-specific CD8+ and CD4+ T cell responses was reported.

The treatment or condition label for this specimen denotes: approximately 18 received Ad26.COV2.S at low or high dose, single or two shots; several received placebo; per-sample allocation not given. For vaccine and placebo recipients, repertoires were sequenced using samples collected on day 63 after the first injection. In Cohort 1b, 20 to 25 adults aged 18-55 years were enrolled at a single site in Boston, USA, between 29 July and 7 August 2020. Ad26.COV2.S was a replication-incompetent adenovirus type 26 vector expressing a prefusion-stabilized SARS-CoV-2 spike protein from the original Wuhan strain. Spanning cysteine to phenylalanine, the CDR3 consists of 13 amino acids. Only CDR3 DNA remains: 39 bases, in frame from the first base. The germline V gene (reference sequence) sets CDR1 to SEHNR and CDR2 to FQNEAQ. The junction shows trimming of 1 base on V and 3 bases on J, plus 6 bases between the germline ends.

This TCR was sampled from a person between 18 and 60 years old who received the Ad26.COV2.S COVID-19 vaccine or a placebo. Sequenced material: peripheral blood, taken in a trial of Ad26.COV2.S vaccine versus placebo. This sequence uses TRBV7-9 and TRBJ1-2, with no D gene named confidently. In nucleotide form, the sequence is TGTGCCAGCAGCTTAGGGGCGGACTATGGCTACACCTTC. This yields the protein CASSLGADYGYTF.